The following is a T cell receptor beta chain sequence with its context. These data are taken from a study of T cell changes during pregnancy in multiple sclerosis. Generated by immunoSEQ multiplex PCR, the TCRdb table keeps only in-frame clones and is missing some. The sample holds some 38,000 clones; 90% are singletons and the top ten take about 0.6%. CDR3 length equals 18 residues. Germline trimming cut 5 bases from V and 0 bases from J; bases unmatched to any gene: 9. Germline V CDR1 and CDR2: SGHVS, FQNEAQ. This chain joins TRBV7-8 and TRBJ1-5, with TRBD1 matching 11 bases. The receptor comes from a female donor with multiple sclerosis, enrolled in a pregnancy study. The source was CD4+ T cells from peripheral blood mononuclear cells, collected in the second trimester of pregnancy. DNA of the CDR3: TGTGCCAGCAGCAGATCCGGGACAGGGGGTTATAGCAATCAGCCCCAGCATTTT. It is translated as CASSRSGTGGYSNQPQHF.